The T cell receptor beta chain described here comes from a study of blood T cell repertoires in COVID-19 (dated by TCRdb to between 2020 and 2021). Study-level background: Collaborator samples came from the United States, Italy and Spain and covered acute and convalescent phases of COVID-19. The prospective study material was composed of cDNA or gDNA derived from T cells, B-cell-depleted T cells, or PBMCs. Subjects who had been exposed to COVID-19, were actively infected with it, or had recovered from it provided the deeply sampled blood TCRbeta repertoires that made up the dataset. The repertoires were released in a freely available public database intended as a resource for research on the immune response to SARS-CoV-2. The samples were drawn from two sources: the first 160 participants of the ongoing ImmuneRACE study, and 1,000 to 1,500 subjects contributed by 6 global collaborators. A de-identified subject ID, COVID-19 status, age in years and sex were almost always included in the sample metadata. Where HLA class I and class II types were available, the types were taken from metadata supplied by the sample provider, not from assay-based typing. General conclusions and limits of the study: How much clinical and demographic metadata was included differed by source and by participant, and the metadata was provided uncurated.

Participants in the prospective study were aged about 18 to 89 years, lived in under 30 United States geographic areas, and enrolled through a virtual design. In the prospective study, participants were assigned to cohorts based on the clinical history participants reported in a screening survey and a study questionnaire. ImmuneRACE Cohort 3 recovered participants were defined by two consecutive negative NP/OP PCR tests, healthcare professional clearance, or symptom resolution. In the prospective study, mobile phlebotomists collected whole blood, serum and a nasopharyngeal or oropharyngeal swab from each participant. Prospective study participants could optionally give additional blood draws and questionnaires over an approximately two-month period. Before DNA extraction, blood samples from the prospective study were shipped at room temperature or frozen. This clone was picked up a small number of times. There is no known antigen for this receptor. Base qualities are not recorded, but no much larger clone differs from it by a single base.

TCRbeta CDR3 regions were amplified from genomic DNA using the immunoSEQ Assay, a bias-controlled multiplex PCR. Regarding the original processing steps: The number of nucleated cells in each sample was estimated by amplification of reference gene primers within the assay. Sequence reads were collapsed and filtered to measure the absolute abundance of every unique TCRbeta CDR3 rearrangement. For each sample, productive Simpson clonality was calculated as the square root of Simpson's diversity index over productive rearrangements. Here the immuneACCESS table is served through TCRdb, limited to in-frame sequences with V and J called. Missing clones are a known gap in these copies; in checked studies unresolved V genes cover under half, and the rest lacks a known reason. V and J calls plus clone size are reproduced from that table; the DNA served to infer D and trimming. For this sample there are roughly 150,000 clones; over 75% appear just once. The ten largest account for 6% of the sample.

The CDR3, from cysteine to phenylalanine, totals 13 residues. The sequence is cut down to CDR3 DNA, 39 bases in frame from base 1. CDR1 and CDR2, looked up from the germline V gene (reference sequence), are MNHEY and SMNVEV. V loses 5 bases, J loses 3 bases, and the germline ends lie 10 bases apart. Sequenced input: PBMCs or T cells enriched from blood (not recorded which). The sequence links TRBV27 to TRBJ1-1; TRBD1 is possibly the D segment (6 matching bases). The origin of this receptor is a man aged 35-49 years who had recovered from COVID-19. The sequenced DNA is TGTGCCAGCAGTCTTTACAGGGACACTGAAGCTTTCTTT. It codes for CASSLYRDTEAFF.